This TCR beta chain was sequenced in a study of OX40 agonist ivuxolimab in advanced cancers. Sequencing used immunoSEQ multiplex PCR; TCRdb keeps in-frame clones, though not all of them. The repertoire has tens of thousands of clones, roughly nine tenths of them found once; the top ten carry 35% to 45%. V lost 5 bases and J lost 0, with 5 bases in between. The CDR3 loop spans 12 amino acids. Germline V gives CDR1 SGHAT, CDR2 FQNNGV. The receptor was derived from an adult with an advanced solid tumor such as melanoma, head and neck, liver or kidney cancer. The chain carries TRBV11-2 and TRBJ2-7; D remains ambiguous. Sequences were derived from CD4+ or CD8+ T cells sorted from blood, sampled in a trial of the OX40 agonist ivuxolimab. The CDR3 DNA follows: TGTGCCAGCAGCGGCCTCTCCTACGAGCAGTACTTC. It encodes CASSGLSYEQYF.